This T cell receptor (beta chain) was retrieved from a study of spatial heterogeneity in lung cancer. For the study at large: TCR and UMI combinations that were unique each appeared, on average, more than ten times in raw reads. Study-wide findings and caveats: Ubiquitous and regional expanded TCR counts mirrored ubiquitous and regional nonsynonymous mutation counts, respectively. How many expanded intratumoral alpha and beta TCRs were present tracked the tumor mutation count, which was a count of nonsynonymous mutations.

Each molecule of TCR cDNA was tagged with one unique molecular identifier. MiXCR was run by TCRdb on the 5' RACE reads, yielding one entry per CDR3 protein. The repertoire consists of some 6,500 distinct CDR3 sequences, with around 9.1% occurring once and the leading ten covering 20% to 30%. This clonotype is labeled as medium-sized. Its antigen is not identified. Germline CDR1 is SGHRS and CDR2 is YFSETQ. V dropped 7 bases and J dropped 5; count of bases not matched to a gene: 15. The length of the CDR3 is 17 residues. The time point is: sample taken at primary tumor resection. Sequencing was performed on whole RNA extracted from tumor and nontumor lung tissue, or from frozen PBMC, and the material was left unsorted.

The sequence derives from a female donor with early-stage non-small cell lung cancer. Material: lung tumor tissue, obtained at surgery. V gene TRBV5-1 combines with J gene TRBJ1-1; 12 positions agree with TRBD1. In nucleotides, the CDR3 is TGCGCCAGCCGAAAATCCGGGACAGGGGGCCCTTTAACTGAAGCTTTCTTT. This encodes CASRKSGTGGPLTEAFF.